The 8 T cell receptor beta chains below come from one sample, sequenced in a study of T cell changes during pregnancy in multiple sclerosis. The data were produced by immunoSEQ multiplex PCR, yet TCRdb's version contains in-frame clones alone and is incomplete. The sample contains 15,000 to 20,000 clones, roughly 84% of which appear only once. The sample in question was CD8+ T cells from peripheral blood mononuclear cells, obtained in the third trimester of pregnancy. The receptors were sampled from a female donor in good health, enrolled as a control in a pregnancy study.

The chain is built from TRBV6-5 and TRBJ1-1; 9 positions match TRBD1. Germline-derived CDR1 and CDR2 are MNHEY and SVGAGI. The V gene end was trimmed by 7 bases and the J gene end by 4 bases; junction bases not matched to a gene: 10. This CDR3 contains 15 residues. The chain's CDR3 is CASTLDRGGITEAFF. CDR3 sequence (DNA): TGTGCCAGCACCTTGGACAGGGGTGGGATCACTGAAGCTTTCTTT.

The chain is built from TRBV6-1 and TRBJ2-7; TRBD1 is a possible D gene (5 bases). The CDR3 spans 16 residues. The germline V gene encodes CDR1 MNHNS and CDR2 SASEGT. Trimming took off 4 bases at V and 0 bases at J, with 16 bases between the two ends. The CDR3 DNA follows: TGTGCCAGCAGTGTGGGGCCCCACGGAAACTCCTACGAGCAGTACTTC. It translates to CASSVGPHGNSYEQYF.

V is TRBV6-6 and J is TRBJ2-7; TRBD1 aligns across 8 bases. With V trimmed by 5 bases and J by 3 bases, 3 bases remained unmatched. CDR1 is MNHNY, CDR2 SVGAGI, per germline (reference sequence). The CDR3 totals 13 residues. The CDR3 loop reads CASSLDRGYEQYF. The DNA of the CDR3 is TGTGCCAGCAGTCTAGACAGGGGCTACGAGCAGTACTTC.

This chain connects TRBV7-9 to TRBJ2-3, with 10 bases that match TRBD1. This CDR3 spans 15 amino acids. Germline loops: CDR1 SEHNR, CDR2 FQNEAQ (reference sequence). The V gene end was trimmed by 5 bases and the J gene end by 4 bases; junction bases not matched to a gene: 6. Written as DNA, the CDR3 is TGTGCCAGCAGCCGGACAGGGGGAGTTCCAGATACGCAGTATTTT. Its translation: CASSRTGGVPDTQYF.

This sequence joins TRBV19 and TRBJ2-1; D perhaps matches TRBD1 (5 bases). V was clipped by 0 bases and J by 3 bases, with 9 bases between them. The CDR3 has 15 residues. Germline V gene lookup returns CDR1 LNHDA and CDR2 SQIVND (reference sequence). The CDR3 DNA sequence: TGTGCCAGTAGTATAGAGGTCAGGGACTACAATGAGCAGTTCTTC. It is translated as CASSIEVRDYNEQFF.

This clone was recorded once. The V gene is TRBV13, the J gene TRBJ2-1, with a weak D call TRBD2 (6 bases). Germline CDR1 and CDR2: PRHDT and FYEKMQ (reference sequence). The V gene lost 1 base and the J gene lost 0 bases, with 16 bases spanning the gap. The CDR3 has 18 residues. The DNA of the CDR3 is TGTGCCAGCAGCTTAGATCAAGCGGCGGGGAGCTCCTACAATGAGCAGTTCTTC. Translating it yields CASSLDQAAGSSYNEQFF.

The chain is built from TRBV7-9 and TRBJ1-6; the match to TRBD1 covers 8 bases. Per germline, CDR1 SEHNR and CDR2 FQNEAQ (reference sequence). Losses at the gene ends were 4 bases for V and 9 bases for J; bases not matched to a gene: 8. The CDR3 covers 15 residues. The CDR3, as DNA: TGTGCCAGCAGCTCCCCGGGACAGGTGTTTTCACCCCTCCACTTT. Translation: CASSSPGQVFSPLHF. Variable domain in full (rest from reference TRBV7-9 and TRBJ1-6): DTGVSQNPRHKITKRGQNVTFRCDPISEHNRLYWYRQTLGQGPEFLTYFQNEAQLEKSRLLSDRFSAERPKGSFSTLEIQRTEQGDSAMYLCASSSPGQVFSPLHFGNGTRLTVT.

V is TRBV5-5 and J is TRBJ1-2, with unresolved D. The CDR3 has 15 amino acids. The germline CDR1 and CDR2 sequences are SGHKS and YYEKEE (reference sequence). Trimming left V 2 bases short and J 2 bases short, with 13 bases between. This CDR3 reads CASSLGGQTNYGYTF. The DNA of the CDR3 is TGTGCCAGCAGCTTAGGCGGGCAGACAAACTATGGCTACACCTTC.